This T cell receptor (beta chain) was found in a study of blood T cell repertoires in COVID-19. Whole-study context: Italy, Spain and the United States were the sources of the convalescent and acute COVID-19 samples. T cells, B-cell-depleted T cells, or PBMCs supplied cDNA or gDNA.

As processed by the authors: Amplification of reference gene primers was used by the study to estimate nucleated cell counts. Profiling relied on immunoSEQ multiplex PCR, and the TCRdb table lists in-frame clones only, not all of them. That table supplies the V and J calls and clone size; D and trimming were determined from the DNA. The top ten clones hold around 37% of a sample with 100,000 to 150,000 clones, 70% to 80% of them seen once. The table lists this clone with a count of one. This clonotype originated in a man between 40 and 49 years old with active or convalescent COVID-19. Sequenced sample: peripheral blood.

CDR3 region: CSVESDSLYGYTF. The CDR3, as DNA: TGCAGCGTTGAATCAGACAGCCTCTATGGCTACACCTTC. J is TRBJ1-2 and V is TRBV29-1; tentative D call: TRBD1 (5 bases). The CDR3 totals 13 residues. V was clipped by 2 bases and J by 4 bases, with 11 bases between them. Germline V gene sequence: CDR1 SQVTM, CDR2 ANQGSEA.